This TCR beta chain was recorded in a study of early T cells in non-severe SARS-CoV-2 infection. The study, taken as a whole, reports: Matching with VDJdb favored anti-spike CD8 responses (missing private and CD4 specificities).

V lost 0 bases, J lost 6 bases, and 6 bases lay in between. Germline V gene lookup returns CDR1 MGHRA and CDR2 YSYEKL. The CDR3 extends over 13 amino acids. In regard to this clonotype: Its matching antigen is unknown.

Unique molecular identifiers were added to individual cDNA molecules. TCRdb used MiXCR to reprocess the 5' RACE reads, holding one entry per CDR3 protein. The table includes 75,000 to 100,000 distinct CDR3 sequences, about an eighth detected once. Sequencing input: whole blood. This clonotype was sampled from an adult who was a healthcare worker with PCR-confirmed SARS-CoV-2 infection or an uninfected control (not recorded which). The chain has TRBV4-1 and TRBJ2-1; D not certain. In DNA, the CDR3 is TGCGCCAGCAGCCAAGATTCGGGCAATGAGCAGTTCTTC. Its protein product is CASSQDSGNEQFF.